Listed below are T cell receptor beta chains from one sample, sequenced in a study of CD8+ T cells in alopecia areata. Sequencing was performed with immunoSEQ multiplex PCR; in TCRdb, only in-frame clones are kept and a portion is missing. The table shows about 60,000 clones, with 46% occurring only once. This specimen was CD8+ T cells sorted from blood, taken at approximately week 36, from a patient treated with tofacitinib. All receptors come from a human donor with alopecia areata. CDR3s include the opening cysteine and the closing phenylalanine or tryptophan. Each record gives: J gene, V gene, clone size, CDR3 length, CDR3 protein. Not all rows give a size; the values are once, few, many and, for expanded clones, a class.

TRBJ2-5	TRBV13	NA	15	CASSALAGGGGTQYF
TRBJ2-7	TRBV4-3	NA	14	CASSQDSLGKEQYF
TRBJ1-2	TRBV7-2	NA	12	CASSFGTRGYTF
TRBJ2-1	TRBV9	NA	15	CASSVESANYNEQFF
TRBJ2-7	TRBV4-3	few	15	CASSQDRGRVDEQYF
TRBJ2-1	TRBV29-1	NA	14	CSGFLAASYNEQFF
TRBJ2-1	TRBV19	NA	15	CASSITSGPYNEQFF
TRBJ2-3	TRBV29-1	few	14	CSVVLAGRTDTQYF
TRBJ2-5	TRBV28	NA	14	CASSLSVSQETQYF
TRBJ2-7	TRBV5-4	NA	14	CASRQDRGSYEQYF